The present entry profiles one T cell receptor beta chain with its context. CDR3 length equals 14 residues. Germline values: CDR1 LGHDT, CDR2 YNNKEL (reference sequence). V lost 1 base and J 6 bases, leaving 12 bases between the germline ends. This sample was included in a study of blood T cell repertoires in COVID-19. About the study: Acute and convalescent COVID-19 specimens originated in the United States, Italy and Spain. The cDNA or gDNA used as material had been derived from T cells, B-cell-depleted T cells, or PBMCs.

Original processing methods: Amplification with reference gene primers provided the estimates of nucleated cell counts. Measured with immunoSEQ multiplex PCR; TCRdb has only the in-frame clones, and not every one. The V and J calls and clone size are taken from that table; D and trimming were inferred from the DNA. The sample holds approximately 210,000 clones, under 90% seen once. Living in about two dozen US areas, the participants were between about 18 and 100 years of age. Source material: PBMCs or T cells enriched from blood (not recorded which). The chain has TRBV3-1 (or the pseudogene TRBV3-2) and TRBJ1-2; D perhaps matches TRBD1 (6 bases). The receptor's source is a woman aged 45-65 years with acute COVID-19. The CDR3 is CASSQGTDTHGYTF. CDR3 nucleotides: TGTGCCAGCAGCCAAGGGACAGACACTCATGGCTACACCTTC.